The sequence of this T cell receptor beta chain was determined in a study of cytomegalovirus exposure and HLA in healthy donors. Across the study: Unique TCRs from HLA-typed donors, some 85 million of them, were held in an early data release.

A multiplex PCR was run with 60 Vbeta primers and 13 Jbeta primers. Clones were read by immunoSEQ multiplex PCR, and TCRdb kept only the in-frame ones, dropping some. The sample yields some 160,000 clones, approximately 88% seen once. CDR1 is SEHNR and CDR2 is FQNEAQ in the germline V gene (reference sequence). CDR3 length equals 12 residues. Trimming took off 4 bases at V and 3 bases at J, with 3 bases between the two ends. Of note for this clone: The antigen remains unidentified.

Broader study findings: The authors enumerated roughly 180 TCR beta chains as linked to cytomegalovirus.

The sequencing input was PBMCs. The chain links TRBV7-9 to TRBJ2-2, with D hard to call. The TCR comes from a woman aged 18-29 years in good health and CMV-seronegative. CDR3 sequence reads: CASSSYTGELFF. In DNA, the CDR3 is TGTGCCAGCAGCTCCTACACCGGGGAGCTGTTTTTT.